The 20 T cell receptor beta chains below all came from one sample that was sequenced in a study of lymphopenia after photon versus proton radiotherapy. The assay was immunoSEQ multiplex PCR, and TCRdb's table has in-frame clones only and misses some. The sample contains 65,000 to 70,000 clones, approximately 90% of which appear only once. The material sequenced was peripheral blood, taken from a patient treated with photon-based radiotherapy. The receptors stem from a woman between 65 and 79 years old with pancreatic cancer.

The V call is TRBV27, the J call TRBJ1-2; TRBD1 might be the D (5 bases). From germline, CDR1 is MNHEY and CDR2 SMNVEV (reference sequence). The CDR3 spans 12 residues. Trimming removed 8 bases from V and 4 bases from J, with 11 bases in between. CDR3 residues: CASSGVGYGYTF. DNA of the CDR3: TGTGCCAGCTCGGGGGTCGGCTATGGCTACACCTTC.

J is TRBJ2-2 and V is TRBV19; possible D gene TRBD1, 5 bases. The germline V and J ends were trimmed by 8 bases and 4 bases, with 11 bases remaining between them. Germline lookup yields CDR1 LNHDA and CDR2 SQIVND (reference sequence). The CDR3 has 13 residues. The CDR3 region is CASRSQGTGELFF. The CDR3 DNA reads TGTGCCAGTCGAAGTCAGGGCACCGGGGAGCTGTTTTTT.

This rearrangement joins TRBV6-5 to TRBJ2-7; D not certain. The CDR3 contains 15 residues. The germline gives CDR1 MNHEY, CDR2 SVGAGI. V was trimmed by 0 bases and J by 6 bases, leaving 15 bases between them. The CDR3 DNA sequence: TGTGCCAGCAGTTACTCAAAGGGTAAGCTCGGCGAGCAGTACTTC. Translated, it gives CASSYSKGKLGEQYF.

The chain uses TRBV5-6 and TRBJ1-5, with D possibly matching TRBD1 (6 bases). The V end lost 0 bases, the J end lost 6 bases, and 10 bases lay between the germline ends. Germline V gene sequence: CDR1 SGHDT, CDR2 YYEEEE. The CDR3 consists of 14 residues. CDR3 bases: TGTGCCAGCAGCTTGGAAGGGGGACGTCAGCCCCAGCATTTT. Translation gives CASSLEGGRQPQHF.

This chain links TRBV6-1 with TRBJ1-5; D ambiguous. This CDR3 contains 14 residues. V gave up 7 bases and J gave up 6 bases, with 16 bases separating them. Germline-derived CDR1 and CDR2 are MNHNS and SASEGT. This CDR3 reads CASTLTRASQPQHF. CDR3 sequence (DNA): TGTGCCAGCACCCTCACACGGGCCAGTCAGCCCCAGCATTTT.

The chain is built from TRBV30 and TRBJ2-1; D not resolved. Germline V CDR1 and CDR2: GTSNPN, SVGIG (reference sequence). This CDR3 comprises 13 residues. The ends were cut back, 3 bases at V and 0 bases at J, with 6 bases in the middle. CDR3 residues: CAWSRNSYNEQFF. The CDR3 region has the DNA TGTGCCTGGAGCCGAAACTCCTACAATGAGCAGTTCTTC. The whole variable domain, filled in from reference TRBV30 and TRBJ2-1, reads SQTIHQWPATLVQPVGSPLSLECTVEGTSNPNLYWYRQAAGRGLQLLFYSVGIGQISSEVPQNLSASRPQDRQFILSSKKLLLSDSGFYLCAWSRNSYNEQFFGPGTRLTVL.

The J gene is TRBJ2-1, the V gene TRBV7-2; TRBD2 aligns across 10 bases. The CDR3 runs to 18 residues. The germline V gene encodes CDR1 SGHTA and CDR2 FQGNSA. V was pared by 5 bases and J by 0 bases, with 10 bases of the junction left unmatched. The CDR3 sequence: CASSVTSGMSPSYNEQFF. CDR3 nucleotides: TGTGCCAGCAGCGTAACTAGCGGGATGAGCCCCTCCTACAATGAGCAGTTCTTC.

The chain carries TRBV6-5 and TRBJ2-5; 7 bases are a match to TRBD1. Germline V CDR1 and CDR2: MNHEY, SVGAGI. The CDR3 is 13 amino acids. With V trimmed by 6 bases and J by 2 bases, 3 bases remained unmatched. The CDR3 bases are TGTGCCAGCAGGAGGACAGGACAAGAGACCCAGTACTTC. This translates into CASRRTGQETQYF.

This clone has a handful of counts. The chain employs TRBV19 and TRBJ2-4, with TRBD2 matching over 9 bases. From germline, CDR1 is LNHDA and CDR2 SQIVND (reference sequence). This CDR3 spans 14 amino acids. V trimming: 6 bases; J trimming: 8 bases; junction bases outside the gene matches: 8. CDR3 DNA sequence: TGTGCCAGTAGCGTAGCGGGAGCAGGTGACATTCAGTACTTC. This translates into CASSVAGAGDIQYF. Full variable domain (outside the CDR3, taken from reference TRBV19 and TRBJ2-4): DGGITQSPKYLFRKEGQNVTLSCEQNLNHDAMYWYRQDPGQGLRLIYYSQIVNDFQKGDIAEGYSVSREKKESFPLTVTSAQKNPTAFYLCASSVAGAGDIQYFGAGTRLSVL.

The chain is built from TRBV4-2 and TRBJ1-1; D is unresolved. V was shortened by 3 bases and J by 0 bases, with 11 bases between the two germline ends. Germline lookup yields CDR1 LGHNA and CDR2 YNFKEQ. The CDR3 is 15 amino acids. Here the CDR3 reads CASSHVTALNTEAFF. The CDR3 DNA follows: TGTGCCAGCAGCCACGTTACAGCCCTGAACACTGAAGCTTTCTTT.

This clone appeared once. CDR3 DNA sequence: TGTGCTAGTGGTTTGATGCGGGAAAGTGAGCAGTTCTTC. This encodes CASGLMRESEQFF. This chain joins TRBV12-5 and TRBJ2-1; a possible D gene is TRBD2 (6 bases). The CDR3 sequence is 13 residues long. Trimming removed 2 bases at V and 9 bases at J, with 11 bases between. Per the germline V gene, CDR1 is LGHNT and CDR2 is FRNRAP.

The V gene is TRBV4-3, the J gene TRBJ2-7; no firm D call. The ends were cut back, 1 base at V and 0 bases at J, with 4 bases in the middle. The germline V gene encodes CDR1 LGHNA and CDR2 YSLEER. The CDR3 totals 13 residues. The CDR3 is CASSQGLSYEQYF. CDR3 nucleotide sequence: TGCGCCAGCAGCCAAGGGCTCTCCTACGAGCAGTACTTC.

The V gene is TRBV5-1, the J gene TRBJ2-3; the D call may be TRBD1 or TRBD2 (5 bases each). The germline V gene encodes CDR1 SGHRS and CDR2 YFSETQ. V lost 0 bases and J lost 2, with 13 bases in between. The CDR3 contains 16 residues. Here the CDR3 reads CASSLGGVPVTDTQYF. The CDR3 nucleotides are TGCGCCAGCAGCTTGGGAGGGGTGCCGGTCACAGATACGCAGTATTTT.

This rearrangement joins TRBV7-3 to TRBJ2-5; TRBD2 agrees at 10 bases. Losses at the gene ends were 3 bases for V and 9 bases for J; bases not matched to a gene: 10. The V gene's germline CDR1 is SGHTA and CDR2 FQGTGA. The CDR3 is made up of 15 amino acids. This chain's CDR3 is CASSLEAGGGQAQYF. CDR3 nucleotide sequence: TGTGCCAGCAGCTTGGAAGCGGGAGGGGGGCAGGCCCAGTACTTC.

The chain employs TRBV30 and TRBJ1-1; no reliable D call. The CDR3 loop spans 13 amino acids. Deletions cut 0 bases from V and 5 bases from J, with 10 bases between. Germline values: CDR1 GTSNPN, CDR2 SVGIG (reference sequence). DNA for the CDR3: TGTGCCTGGAGTGTATTAGGTCCTACTGAAGCTTTCTTT. Its protein is CAWSVLGPTEAFF.

DNA of the CDR3: TGTGCCAGCAGTGCGGACAGGGTTCGCTATGGCTACACCTTC. Protein sequence: CASSADRVRYGYTF. The V call is TRBV6-1, the J call TRBJ1-2, with 8 bases matching TRBD1. CDR3 length: 14 amino acids. Unmatched junction bases numbered 5, after V lost 4 bases and J lost 4 bases. Looked up from germline, CDR1 is MNHNS and CDR2 is SASEGT.

The chain uses TRBV6-1 and TRBJ1-2, with D maybe TRBD1 (5 bases). The CDR3 consists of 16 residues. The V end was cut by 2 bases, the J end by 8 bases, with 21 bases between. Germline V CDR1 and CDR2: MNHNS, SASEGT. This CDR3 reads CASSERGAVVGEGYTF. The CDR3 DNA sequence: TGTGCCAGCAGTGAAAGAGGTGCAGTAGTAGGGGAGGGCTACACCTTC.

The chain is built from TRBV7-2 and TRBJ2-7; the match to TRBD2 covers 15 bases. CDR3 length: 16 amino acids. Per the germline V gene, CDR1 is SGHTA and CDR2 is FQGNSA. V was clipped by 4 bases and J by 4 bases; unmatched bases: 5. DNA of the CDR3: TGTGCCAGCAGCTCCATCGGGACTAGCGGGGGGTACGAGCAGTACTTC. As protein: CASSSIGTSGGYEQYF.

The chain links TRBV7-2 to TRBJ2-7, with 7 bases aligning to TRBD2. CDR3 length: 15 residues. Germline V CDR1 and CDR2: SGHTA, FQGNSA. V was pared by 5 bases and J by 3 bases, with 10 bases of the junction left unmatched. CDR3 protein: CASSRTGTNGYEQYF. The CDR3 DNA follows: TGTGCCAGCAGCCGGACCGGGACTAATGGCTACGAGCAGTACTTC.

V and J are TRBV19 and TRBJ2-1, with 7 bases aligning to TRBD2. The germline V gene has CDR1 LNHDA and CDR2 SQIVND (reference sequence). The V and J ends lost 5 bases and 3 bases, in that order; junction bases with no gene match: 1. The CDR3 contains 13 residues. The CDR3 protein is CASSLADYNEQFF. The CDR3 DNA sequence: TGTGCCAGTAGTCTAGCGGACTACAATGAGCAGTTCTTC.